Below, 7 T cell receptor beta chains from the same sample are listed, as sequenced in a study of cytomegalovirus exposure and HLA in healthy donors. The primer mix had 60 Vbeta and 13 Jbeta primers. Assay: immunoSEQ multiplex PCR; the TCRdb copy retains only in-frame clones and omits some. Altogether around 220,000 clones are present, less than 80% being singletons, with the ten largest covering 0.22%. The sequencing sample was made of PBMCs. These receptors were collected from a girl aged 2 to 9 in good health and CMV-seronegative.

The J gene is TRBJ2-5, the V gene TRBV9; a weak D match, TRBD1 (6 bases). Germline assignment: CDR1 SGDLS and CDR2 YYNGEE. The CDR3 runs 16 residues. The V and J ends lost 1 base and 5 bases respectively, with 18 bases between them. The CDR3 DNA reads TGTGCCAGCAGCGTAAGTCCAGGGGACCCGGGGGAGACCCAGTACTTC. Its protein product is CASSVSPGDPGETQYF.

J is TRBJ1-2 and V is TRBV29-1; D is uncertain. The germline V gene encodes CDR1 SQVTM and CDR2 ANQGSEA. This CDR3 region has 14 residues. Trimming shortened V by 2 bases and J by 6 bases, and 16 bases separated the two germline ends. CDR3 in amino acids: CSVESVKEEDGYTF. The DNA for the CDR3 is TGCAGCGTTGAATCTGTCAAGGAGGAGGATGGCTACACCTTC.

The rearrangement uses TRBV5-5 and TRBJ2-7; D possibly corresponds to TRBD2 (5 bases). The germline V gene has CDR1 SGHKS and CDR2 YYEKEE (reference sequence). This CDR3 region has 14 residues. The V gene lost 2 bases and the J gene lost 4 bases, with 13 bases spanning the gap. The CDR3 region is CASSLSGAEYEQYF. The CDR3 nucleotides read TGTGCCAGCAGCTTAAGTGGAGCGGAGTACGAGCAGTACTTC.

This clone was counted a single time. The rearrangement links TRBV9 to TRBJ1-1, with D unclear. Germline V gene lookup returns CDR1 SGDLS and CDR2 YYNGEE. This CDR3 contains 15 residues. With 0 bases removed from V and 0 bases from J, the gap between germline ends came to 9 bases. The CDR3 protein is CASSVVEKMNTEAFF. In DNA form, the CDR3 reads TGTGCCAGCAGCGTAGTTGAGAAAATGAACACTGAAGCTTTCTTT.

J is TRBJ2-2 and V is TRBV4-2; TRBD1 is a possible D gene (5 bases). The germline gives CDR1 LGHNA, CDR2 YNFKEQ. Trimming cost V 0 bases and J 3 bases, with 11 bases left between them. This CDR3 comprises 16 residues. CDR3 DNA sequence: TGTGCCAGCAGCCAAGAGATAGGCAGGGACACCGGGGAGCTGTTTTTT. Its translation: CASSQEIGRDTGELFF.

The rearrangement uses TRBV6-5 and TRBJ2-3; a possible D gene is TRBD2 (5 bases). This CDR3 is built from 15 residues. V lost 0 bases, J lost 2 bases, and 9 bases lay in between. CDR1 is MNHEY, CDR2 SVGAGI, per germline. The CDR3, as DNA: TGTGCCAGCAGTTACTCACGGGATGACACAGATACGCAGTATTTT. It encodes CASSYSRDDTDTQYF.

This chain connects TRBV7-8 to TRBJ1-1; TRBD1 matches at 11 bases. In germline, CDR1 is SGHVS, CDR2 FQNEAQ. The CDR3 extends over 15 amino acids. Unmatched junction bases numbered 9, after V lost 7 bases and J lost 5 bases. The CDR3: CASNPDRGRNTEAFF. The CDR3 DNA reads as TGTGCCAGCAACCCGGACAGGGGGCGAAATACTGAAGCTTTCTTT.